This T cell receptor beta chain was retrieved from a study of Tregs in tolerant kidney transplant recipients. Trimming stripped 5 bases from V and 7 bases from J, with 9 bases between. Germline CDR1 is DFQATT and CDR2 is SNEGSKA (reference sequence). The CDR3 runs 11 residues. Regarding this clone: The antigen remains unidentified.

Measured with immunoSEQ multiplex PCR; TCRdb has only the in-frame clones, and not every one. Here the sample spans 100,000 to 120,000 clones, 90% being singletons. Study-wide results and limits: Validation in larger populations is needed because few patients were studied. No direct test of biological reproducibility was done here. Some patients' samples used different primers over time, so nucleotide sequences weren't comparable. Antigen-driven expansion was suggested because donor-specific Tregs expanded more than all Tregs in tolerant patients.

This chain uses TRBV20-1 with TRBJ2-4; D is possibly TRBD2 (6 bases). This sample comprised CD4+ T cells from blood, obtained before the transplant. The receptor was derived from a human donor who received a combined kidney and bone marrow transplant. The CDR3 DNA reads TGCAGTGCTGGTCGGGGGAACATTCAGTACTTC. Encoded protein: CSAGRGNIQYF.